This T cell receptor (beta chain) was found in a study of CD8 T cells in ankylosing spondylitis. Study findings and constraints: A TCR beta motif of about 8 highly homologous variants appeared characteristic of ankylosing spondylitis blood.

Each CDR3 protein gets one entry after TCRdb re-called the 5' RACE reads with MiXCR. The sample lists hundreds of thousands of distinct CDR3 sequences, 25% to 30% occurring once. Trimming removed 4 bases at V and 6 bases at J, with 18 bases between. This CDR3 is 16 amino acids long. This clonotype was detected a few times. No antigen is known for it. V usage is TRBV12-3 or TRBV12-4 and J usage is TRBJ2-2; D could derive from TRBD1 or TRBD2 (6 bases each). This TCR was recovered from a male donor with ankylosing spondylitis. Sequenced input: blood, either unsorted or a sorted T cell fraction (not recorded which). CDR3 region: CASSSPEGGWAGELFF. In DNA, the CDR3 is TGTGCCAGCAGTTCCCCAGAGGGGGGATGGGCCGGGGAGCTGTTTTTT.